This T cell receptor beta chain derives from a study of blood T cell repertoires in COVID-19. Background on the study: There were acute and convalescent COVID-19 samples, and they came from the United States, Italy and Spain.

The CDR3 has 15 amino acids. In germline, CDR1 is SGHRS, CDR2 YFSETQ. Trimming left V 3 bases short and J 3 bases short, with 13 bases between. TCRdb's table, derived via immunoSEQ multiplex PCR, lists solely in-frame clones and lacks some. The repertoire holds some 170,000 clones, with 84% as singletons. Participants had their cohort set by participant-reported clinical history. Sequenced material: PBMCs or T cells enriched from blood (not recorded which). The sequence was obtained from a man in his fifties or sixties who had recovered from COVID-19. The chain uses TRBV5-1 and TRBJ1-3, with a weak D call TRBD1 (5 bases). The CDR3 region has the DNA TGCGCCAGCAGCTCGTGGGGCGGCATTGGAAACACCATATATTTT. Amino acids: CASSSWGGIGNTIYF.